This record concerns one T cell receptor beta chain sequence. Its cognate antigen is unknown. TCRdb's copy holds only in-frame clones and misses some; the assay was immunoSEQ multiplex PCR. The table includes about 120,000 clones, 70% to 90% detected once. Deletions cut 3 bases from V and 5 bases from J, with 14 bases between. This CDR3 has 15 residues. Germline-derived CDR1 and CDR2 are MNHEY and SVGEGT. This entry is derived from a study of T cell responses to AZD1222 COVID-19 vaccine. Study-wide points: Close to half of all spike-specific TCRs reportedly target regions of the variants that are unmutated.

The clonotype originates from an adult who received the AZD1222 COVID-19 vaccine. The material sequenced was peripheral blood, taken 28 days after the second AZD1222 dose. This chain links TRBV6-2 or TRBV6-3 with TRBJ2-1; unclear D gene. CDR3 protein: CASSYRSEGNNEQFF. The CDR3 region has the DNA TGTGCCAGCAGTTATAGGTCAGAAGGGAACAATGAGCAGTTCTTC.